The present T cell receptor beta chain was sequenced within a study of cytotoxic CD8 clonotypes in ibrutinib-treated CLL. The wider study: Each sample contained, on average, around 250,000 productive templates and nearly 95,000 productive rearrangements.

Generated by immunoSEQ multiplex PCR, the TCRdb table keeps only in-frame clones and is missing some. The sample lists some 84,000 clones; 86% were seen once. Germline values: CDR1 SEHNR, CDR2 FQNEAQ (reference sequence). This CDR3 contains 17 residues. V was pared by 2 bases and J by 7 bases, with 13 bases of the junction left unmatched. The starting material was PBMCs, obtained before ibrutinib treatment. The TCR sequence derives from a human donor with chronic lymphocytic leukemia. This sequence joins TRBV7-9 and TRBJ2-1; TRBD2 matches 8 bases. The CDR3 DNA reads TGTGCCAGCAGCTTAAGCTTAGGGCGGGAGGTGTCAAATGAGCAGTTCTTC. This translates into CASSLSLGREVSNEQFF.